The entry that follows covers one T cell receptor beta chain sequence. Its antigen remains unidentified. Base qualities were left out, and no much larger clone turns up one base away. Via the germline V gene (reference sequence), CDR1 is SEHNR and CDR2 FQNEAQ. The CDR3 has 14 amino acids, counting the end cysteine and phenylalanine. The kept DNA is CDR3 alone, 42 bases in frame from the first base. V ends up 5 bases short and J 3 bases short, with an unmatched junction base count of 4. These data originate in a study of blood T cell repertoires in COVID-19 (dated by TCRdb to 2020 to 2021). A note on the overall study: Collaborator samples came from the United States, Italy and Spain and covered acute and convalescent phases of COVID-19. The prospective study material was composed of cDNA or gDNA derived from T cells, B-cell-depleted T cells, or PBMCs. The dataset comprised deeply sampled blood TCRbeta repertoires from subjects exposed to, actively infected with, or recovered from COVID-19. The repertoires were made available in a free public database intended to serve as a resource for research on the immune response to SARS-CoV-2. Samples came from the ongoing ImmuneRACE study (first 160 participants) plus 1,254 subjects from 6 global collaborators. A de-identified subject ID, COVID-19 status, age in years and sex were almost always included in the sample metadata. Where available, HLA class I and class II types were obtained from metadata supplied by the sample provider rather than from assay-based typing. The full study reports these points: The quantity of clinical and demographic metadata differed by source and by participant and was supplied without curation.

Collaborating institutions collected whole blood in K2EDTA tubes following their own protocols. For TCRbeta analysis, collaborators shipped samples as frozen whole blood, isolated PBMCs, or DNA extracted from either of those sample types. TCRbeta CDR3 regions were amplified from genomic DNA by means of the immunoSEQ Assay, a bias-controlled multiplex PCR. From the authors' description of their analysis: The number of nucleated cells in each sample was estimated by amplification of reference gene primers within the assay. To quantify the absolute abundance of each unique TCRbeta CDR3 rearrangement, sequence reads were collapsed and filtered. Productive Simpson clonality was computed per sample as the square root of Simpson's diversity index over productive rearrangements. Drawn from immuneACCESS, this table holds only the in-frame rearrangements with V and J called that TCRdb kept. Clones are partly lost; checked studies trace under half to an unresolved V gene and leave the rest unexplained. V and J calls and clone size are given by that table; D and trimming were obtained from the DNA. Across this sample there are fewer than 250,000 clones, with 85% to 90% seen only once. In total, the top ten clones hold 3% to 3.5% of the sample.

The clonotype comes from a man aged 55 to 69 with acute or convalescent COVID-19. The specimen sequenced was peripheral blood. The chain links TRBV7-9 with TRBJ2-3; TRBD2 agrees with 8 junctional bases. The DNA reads TGTGCCAGCAGCCGGGGGGGGCCGACAGATACGCAGTATTTT. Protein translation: CASSRGGPTDTQYF. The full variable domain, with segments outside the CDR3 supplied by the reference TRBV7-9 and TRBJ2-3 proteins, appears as DTGVSQNPRHKITKRGQNVTFRCDPISEHNRLYWYRQTLGQGPEFLTYFQNEAQLEKSRLLSDRFSAERPKGSFSTLEIQRTEQGDSAMYLCASSRGGPTDTQYFGPGTRLTVL.